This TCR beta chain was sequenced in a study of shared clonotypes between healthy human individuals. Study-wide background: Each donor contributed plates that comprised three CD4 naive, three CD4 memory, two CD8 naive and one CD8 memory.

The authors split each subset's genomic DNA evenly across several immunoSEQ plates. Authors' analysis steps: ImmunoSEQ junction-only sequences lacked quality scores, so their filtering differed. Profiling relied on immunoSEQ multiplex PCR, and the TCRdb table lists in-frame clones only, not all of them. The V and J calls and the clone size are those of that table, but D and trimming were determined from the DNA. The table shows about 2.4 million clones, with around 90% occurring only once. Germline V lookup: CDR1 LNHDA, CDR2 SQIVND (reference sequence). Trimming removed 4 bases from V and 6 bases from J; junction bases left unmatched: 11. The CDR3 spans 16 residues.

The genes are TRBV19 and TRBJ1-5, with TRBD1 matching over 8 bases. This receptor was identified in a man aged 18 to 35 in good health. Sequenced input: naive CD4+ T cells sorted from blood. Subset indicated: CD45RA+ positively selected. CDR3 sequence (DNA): TGTGCCAGTAGTACCATACAGGGGGGTTCGGGTCAGCCCCAGCATTTT. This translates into CASSTIQGGSGQPQHF.